The entry below gives a single TCR beta chain sequence along with its context. The target antigen is unknown. This record comes from a study of CXCR3-negative and CXCR3-positive naive CD8 T cells. Each CD8+ T cell subset was sorted in triplicate, 250,000 to 300,000 cells each. Via 5' RACE with UMI labels, TRB cDNA libraries were prepared. TCRdb re-called the 5' RACE reads and gives one entry per CDR3 protein, without DNA. Seen in this sample are about 22,000 distinct CDR3 sequences; the ten most common clones hold around 20%. The study, taken as a whole, reports: Comparably high diversity marked both naive subsets, whereas memory CD8+ cells had much lower diversity.

The V gene's germline CDR1 is MNHEY and CDR2 SMNVEV (reference sequence). There are 16 residues in the CDR3. This chain joins TRBV27 and TRBJ2-7; TCRdb calls TRBD1, which cannot be checked without DNA. Sequencing was done on a sample of memory CD8+ T cells from blood. The clonotype originates from a human donor in good health. Some clones in this sample may be carry-over from other donors' samples. This chain's CDR3 is CASSSRWDSKSYEQYF.